Listed below are T cell receptor beta chains from one sample, sequenced in a study of blood T cell repertoires in COVID-19. The repertoire was sequenced with immunoSEQ multiplex PCR; TCRdb's copy has only in-frame clones and lacks some. Of some 670,000 clones in the sample, approximately 90% were seen once. Sequencing was done on a sample of peripheral blood. These receptors were obtained from a woman younger than 35 with acute or convalescent COVID-19. The CDR3 runs from the conserved cysteine through the conserved F or W. Fields, in order: J gene, D gene, V gene, clone size, CDR3 DNA, CDR3 protein. A D gene is named only where the DNA matches it firmly. For some rows the clone size is stated as once, few or many, or as a class when expanded; others skip it.

>TRBJ2-1|.|TRBV29-1|.
TGCAGCGCCAGGGGATACAATGAGCAGTTCTTC
CSARGYNEQFF
>TRBJ1-4|TRBD1|TRBV27|.
TGTGCCAGCAGCTTACAGGGGTCTTTTCCTTTCACAACTAATGAAAAACTGTTTTTT
CASSLQGSFPFTTNEKLFF
>TRBJ1-2|TRBD1|TRBV14|few
TGTGCCAGCAGCCAAGCCGGGACAGGCATCTATGGCTACACCTTC
CASSQAGTGIYGYTF
>TRBJ2-7|TRBD1|TRBV6-5|.
TGTGCCAGCAGGACAGGGGGAGCAAGCCACGAGCAGTACTTC
CASRTGGASHEQYF
>TRBJ2-3|TRBD2|TRBV6-2/TRBV6-3|.
TGTGCCAGCAGTTACTCCCTCTTAGCGGGGAACCGCACAGATACGCAGTATTTT
CASSYSLLAGNRTDTQYF
>TRBJ1-2|.|TRBV21-1|.
TGTGCCAGCAGCAAGGGGGGGCCCTCGACAGAAATTAATGGCTACACCTTC
CASSKGGPSTEINGYTF
>TRBJ2-1|TRBD2|TRBV27|once
TGTGCCAGCAGTTCCTTTAGCGGGACGAATGAGCAGTTCTTC
CASSSFSGTNEQFF
>TRBJ2-1|TRBD1|TRBV3-1/TRBV3-2|.
TGTGCCAGCAGCCAAGATATGGGGACAGGCCTTACCTACAATGAGCAGTTCTTC
CASSQDMGTGLTYNEQFF
>TRBJ1-4|.|TRBV7-6|.
TGTGCCAGCAGCCAATACTCAACTAATGAAAAACTGTTTTTT
CASSQYSTNEKLFF
>TRBJ2-5|TRBD2|TRBV24-1|.
TGTGCCACCAGTGACCCTAGCGGGTCGTACCAAGAGACCCAGTACTTC
CATSDPSGSYQETQYF
>TRBJ1-5|.|TRBV18|few
TGTGCCAGCTCACCGGCCCAGGGTAGGAATCAGCCCCAGCATTTT
CASSPAQGRNQPQHF
>TRBJ2-2|TRBD2|TRBV5-5|.
TGTGCCAGCAGCTTTGTACTAGCGTACACCGGGGAGCTGTTTTTT
CASSFVLAYTGELFF
>TRBJ2-4|.|TRBV7-8|.
TGTGCCAGCAGCTTAGAACTTCCAGGGATAAACATTCAGTACTTC
CASSLELPGINIQYF
>TRBJ1-2|.|TRBV6-1|.
TGTGCCAGCAGTGAATCTGACAAACACTATGGCTACACCTTC
CASSESDKHYGYTF
>TRBJ1-1|.|TRBV19|.
TGTGCCACGGGGGGCGCGCTTATGAACACTGAAGCTTTCTTT
CATGGALMNTEAFF
>TRBJ2-3|TRBD2|TRBV29-1|.
TGCAGCGTTGTAGCGGGGGGCTCCATGGATACGCAGTATTTT
CSVVAGGSMDTQYF
>TRBJ2-7|TRBD1|TRBV29-1|.
TGCAGCGCCCAAAGGGGGCTCTCCTCCTACGAGCAGTACTTC
CSAQRGLSSYEQYF
>TRBJ2-1|TRBD2|TRBV6-5|.
TGTGCCAGCAGTTACTCGATTACTAGCGGTTACAATGAGCAGTTCTTC
CASSYSITSGYNEQFF
>TRBJ1-2|TRBD1|TRBV29-1|.
TGCAGCGTTGAGCAAGGGGGCCTCGCTAACTATGGCTACACCTTC
CSVEQGGLANYGYTF
>TRBJ1-2|TRBD1|TRBV4-2|.
TGTGCCAGCAGCCCTCCAGGGACAGCCTATGGCTACACCTTC
CASSPPGTAYGYTF
>TRBJ1-4|TRBD1|TRBV9|.
TGTGCCAGCAGCGTATCGCACAGCCCGGGACAGGTACTGTTTTTT
CASSVSHSPGQVLFF
>TRBJ1-2|.|TRBV11-2|.
TGTGCCAGCAGCGGAACAGGGTATGGCTACACCTTC
CASSGTGYGYTF
>TRBJ2-4|.|TRBV4-3|.
TGCGCCAGCAGTGGAGCGGCGGGCATTCAGTACTTC
CASSGAAGIQYF
>TRBJ2-3|.|TRBV6-1|once
TGTGCCAGCAGTGAAGTTCGTCCAGATACGCAGTATTTT
CASSEVRPDTQYF
>TRBJ2-1|TRBD1|TRBV27|.
TGTGCCAGCAGGAAGGGGGACAGTGTACACAATGAGCAGTTCTTC
CASRKGDSVHNEQFF
>TRBJ1-2|TRBD1|TRBV6-5|.
TGTGCCAGCAGTTACGACAGGGGAGACTATGGCTACACCTTC
CASSYDRGDYGYTF
>TRBJ2-5|.|TRBV7-2|.
TGTGCCAGCAGCTCGCCGCCCGGGACCCAGTACTTC
CASSSPPGTQYF